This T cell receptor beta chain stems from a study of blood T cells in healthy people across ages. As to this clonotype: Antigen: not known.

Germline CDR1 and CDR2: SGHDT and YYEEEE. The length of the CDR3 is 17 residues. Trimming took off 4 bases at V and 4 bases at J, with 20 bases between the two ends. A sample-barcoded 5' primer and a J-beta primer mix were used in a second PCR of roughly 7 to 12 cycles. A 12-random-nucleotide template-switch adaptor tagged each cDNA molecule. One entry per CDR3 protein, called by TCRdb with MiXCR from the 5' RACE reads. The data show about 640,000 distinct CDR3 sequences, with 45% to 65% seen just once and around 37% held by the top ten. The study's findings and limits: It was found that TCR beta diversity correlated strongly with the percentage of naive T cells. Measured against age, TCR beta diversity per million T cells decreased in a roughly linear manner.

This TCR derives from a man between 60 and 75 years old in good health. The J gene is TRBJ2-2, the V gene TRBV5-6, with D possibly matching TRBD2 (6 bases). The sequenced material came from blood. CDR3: CASSLGTGTPFTGELFF. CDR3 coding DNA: TGTGCCAGCAGCCTTGGGACCGGGACTCCTTTCACCGGGGAGCTGTTTTTT.